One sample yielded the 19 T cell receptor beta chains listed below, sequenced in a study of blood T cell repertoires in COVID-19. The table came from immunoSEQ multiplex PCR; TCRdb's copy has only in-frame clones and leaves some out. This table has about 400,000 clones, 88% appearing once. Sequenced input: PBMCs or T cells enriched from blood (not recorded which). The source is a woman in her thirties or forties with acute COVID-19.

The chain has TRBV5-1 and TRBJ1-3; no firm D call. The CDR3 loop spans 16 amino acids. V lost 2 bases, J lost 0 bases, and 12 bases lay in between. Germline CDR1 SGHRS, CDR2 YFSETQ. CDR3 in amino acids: CASSFLSGSSGNTIYF. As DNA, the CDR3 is TGCGCCAGCAGCTTTTTGTCCGGGTCCTCTGGAAACACCATATATTTT.

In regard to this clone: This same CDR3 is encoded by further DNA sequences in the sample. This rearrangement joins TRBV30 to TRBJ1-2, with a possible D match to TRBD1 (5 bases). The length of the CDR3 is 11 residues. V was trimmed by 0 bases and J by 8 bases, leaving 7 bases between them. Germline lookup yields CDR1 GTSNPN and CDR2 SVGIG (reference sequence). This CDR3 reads CAWSVGGGYTF. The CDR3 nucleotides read TGTGCCTGGAGTGTGGGGGGAGGCTACACCTTC.

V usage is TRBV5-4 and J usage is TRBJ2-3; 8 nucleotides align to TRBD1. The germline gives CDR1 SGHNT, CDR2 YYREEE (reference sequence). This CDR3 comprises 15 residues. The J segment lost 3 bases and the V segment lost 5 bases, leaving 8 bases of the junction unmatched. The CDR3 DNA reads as TGTGCCAGCAGGACCCCGGACAGGGATACAGATACGCAGTATTTT. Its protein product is CASRTPDRDTDTQYF.

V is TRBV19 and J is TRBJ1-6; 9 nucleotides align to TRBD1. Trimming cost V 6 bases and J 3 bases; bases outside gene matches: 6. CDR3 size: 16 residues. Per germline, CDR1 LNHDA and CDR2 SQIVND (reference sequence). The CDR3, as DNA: TGTGCCAGTAGGCCGGGACAGGGCCTCTATAATTCACCCCTCCACTTT. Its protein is CASRPGQGLYNSPLHF.

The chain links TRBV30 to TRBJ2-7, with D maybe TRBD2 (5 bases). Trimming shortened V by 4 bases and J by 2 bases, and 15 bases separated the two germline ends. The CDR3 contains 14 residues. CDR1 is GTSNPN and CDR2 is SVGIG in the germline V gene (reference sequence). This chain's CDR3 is CAWTLAVGTYEQYF. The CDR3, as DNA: TGTGCCTGGACCCTAGCCGTCGGGACCTACGAGCAGTACTTC.

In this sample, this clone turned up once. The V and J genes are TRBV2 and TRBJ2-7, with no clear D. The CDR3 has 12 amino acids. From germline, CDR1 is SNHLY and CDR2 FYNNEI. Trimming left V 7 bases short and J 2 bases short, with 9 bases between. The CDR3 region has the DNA TGTGCCAGCACCCGCAGTGCCTACGAGCAGTACTTC. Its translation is CASTRSAYEQYF.

CDR3 amino acids: CASSQGLNQPQHF. CDR3 DNA sequence: TGTGCCAGCAGCCAGGGTCTCAATCAGCCCCAGCATTTT. This rearrangement joins TRBV5-6 to TRBJ1-5, with D tentatively TRBD1 (5 bases). Per germline, CDR1 SGHDT and CDR2 YYEEEE. This CDR3 comprises 13 residues. V lost 4 bases and J 3 bases, leaving 8 bases between the germline ends.

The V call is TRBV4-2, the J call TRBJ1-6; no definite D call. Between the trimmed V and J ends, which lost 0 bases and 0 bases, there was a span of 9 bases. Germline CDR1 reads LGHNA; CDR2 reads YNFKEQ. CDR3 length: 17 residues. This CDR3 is CASSQDPSSSYNSPLHF. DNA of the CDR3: TGTGCCAGCAGCCAAGATCCCTCCAGCTCCTATAATTCACCCCTCCACTTT.

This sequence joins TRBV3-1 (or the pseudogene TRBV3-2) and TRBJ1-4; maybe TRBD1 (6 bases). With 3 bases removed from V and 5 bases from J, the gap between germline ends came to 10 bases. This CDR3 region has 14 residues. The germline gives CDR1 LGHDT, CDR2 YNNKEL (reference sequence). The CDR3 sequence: CASSQRGLNEKLFF. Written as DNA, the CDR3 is TGTGCCAGCAGCCAGCGGGGGCTCAATGAAAAACTGTTTTTT.

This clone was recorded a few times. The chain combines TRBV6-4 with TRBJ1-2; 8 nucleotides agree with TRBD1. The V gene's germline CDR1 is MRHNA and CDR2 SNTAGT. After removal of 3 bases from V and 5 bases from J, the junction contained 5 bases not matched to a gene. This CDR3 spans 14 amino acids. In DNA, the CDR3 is TGTGCCAGCAGTGAGCCGGACAGGGTGTATGGCTACACCTTC. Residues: CASSEPDRVYGYTF.

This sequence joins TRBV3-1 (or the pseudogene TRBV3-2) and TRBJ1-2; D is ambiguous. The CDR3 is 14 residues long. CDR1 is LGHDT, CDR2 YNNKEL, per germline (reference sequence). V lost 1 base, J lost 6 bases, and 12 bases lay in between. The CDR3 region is CASSQGGSLHGYTF. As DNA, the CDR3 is TGTGCCAGCAGCCAAGGCGGGTCGCTGCATGGCTACACCTTC.

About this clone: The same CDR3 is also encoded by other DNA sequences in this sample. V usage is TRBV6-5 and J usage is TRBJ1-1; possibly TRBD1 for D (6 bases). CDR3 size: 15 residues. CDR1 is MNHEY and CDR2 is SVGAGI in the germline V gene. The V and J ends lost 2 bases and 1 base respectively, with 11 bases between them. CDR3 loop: CASSYSQGQNTEAFF. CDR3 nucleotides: TGTGCCAGCAGTTACAGTCAGGGACAGAACACTGAAGCTTTCTTT.

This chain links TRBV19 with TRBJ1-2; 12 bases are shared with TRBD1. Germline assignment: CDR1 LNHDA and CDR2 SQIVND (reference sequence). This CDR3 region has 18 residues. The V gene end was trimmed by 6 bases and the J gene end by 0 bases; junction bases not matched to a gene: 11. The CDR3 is CASRHEPGQGATNYGYTF. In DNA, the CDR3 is TGTGCCAGTAGGCACGAGCCGGGACAGGGGGCCACTAACTATGGCTACACCTTC.

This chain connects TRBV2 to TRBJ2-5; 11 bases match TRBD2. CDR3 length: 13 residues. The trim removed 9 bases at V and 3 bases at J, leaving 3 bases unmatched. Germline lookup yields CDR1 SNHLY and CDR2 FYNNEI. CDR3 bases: TGTGCCAGTGTTAGCGGGGGGGAAGAGACCCAGTACTTC. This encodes CASVSGGEETQYF.

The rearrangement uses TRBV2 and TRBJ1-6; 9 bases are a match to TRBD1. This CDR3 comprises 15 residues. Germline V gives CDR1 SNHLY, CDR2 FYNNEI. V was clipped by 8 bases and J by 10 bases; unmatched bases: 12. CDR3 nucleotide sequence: TGTGCCAGCTCGGCCAATACAGGGGGCGTATCACCCCTCCACTTT. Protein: CASSANTGGVSPLHF.

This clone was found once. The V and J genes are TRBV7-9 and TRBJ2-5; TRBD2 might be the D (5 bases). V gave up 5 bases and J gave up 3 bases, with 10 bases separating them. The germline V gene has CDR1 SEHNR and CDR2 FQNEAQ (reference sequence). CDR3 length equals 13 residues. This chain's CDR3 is CASSPGLKETQYF. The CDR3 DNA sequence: TGTGCCAGCAGCCCCGGACTGAAAGAGACCCAGTACTTC.

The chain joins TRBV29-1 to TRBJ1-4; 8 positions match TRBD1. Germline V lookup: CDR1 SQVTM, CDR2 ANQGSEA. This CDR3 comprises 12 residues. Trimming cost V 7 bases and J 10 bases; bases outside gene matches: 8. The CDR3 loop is CSGGTGQGKLFF. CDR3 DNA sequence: TGCAGCGGGGGGACAGGCCAGGGAAAACTGTTTTTT.

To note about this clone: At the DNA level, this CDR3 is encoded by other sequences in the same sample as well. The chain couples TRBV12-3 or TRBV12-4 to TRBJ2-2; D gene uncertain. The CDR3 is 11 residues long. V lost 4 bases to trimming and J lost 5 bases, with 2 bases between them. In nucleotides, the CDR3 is TGTGCCAGCAGTTCGACCGGGGAGCTGTTTTTT. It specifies CASSSTGELFF.

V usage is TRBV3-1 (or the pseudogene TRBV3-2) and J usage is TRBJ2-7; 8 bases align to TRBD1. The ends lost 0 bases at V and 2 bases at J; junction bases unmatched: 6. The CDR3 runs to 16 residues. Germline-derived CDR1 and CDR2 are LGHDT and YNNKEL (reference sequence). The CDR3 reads CASSQDVPQGAYEQYF. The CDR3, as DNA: TGTGCCAGCAGCCAAGATGTCCCACAGGGGGCCTACGAGCAGTACTTC.